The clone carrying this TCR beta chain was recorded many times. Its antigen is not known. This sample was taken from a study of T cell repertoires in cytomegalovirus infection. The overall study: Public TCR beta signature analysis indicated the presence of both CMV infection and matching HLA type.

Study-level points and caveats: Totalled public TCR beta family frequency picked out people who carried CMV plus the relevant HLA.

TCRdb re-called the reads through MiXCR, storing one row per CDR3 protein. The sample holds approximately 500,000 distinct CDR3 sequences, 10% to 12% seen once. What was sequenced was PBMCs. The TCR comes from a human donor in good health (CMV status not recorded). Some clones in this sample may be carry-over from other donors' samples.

CDR3 nucleotide sequence: TGTGCCAGCAGTCGACAGCGCGGGGAGCAGTACTTC. It codes for CASSRQRGEQYF. The gene calls are TRBV2 and TRBJ2-7; D possibly matches TRBD1 or TRBD2 (5 bases each). Trimming removed 5 bases at V and 7 bases at J, with 12 bases between. The CDR3 loop spans 12 amino acids. CDR1 and CDR2 (germline): SNHLY, FYNNEI. Full variable domain (missing parts from reference TRBV2 and TRBJ2-7): EPEVTQTPSHQVTQMGQEVILRCVPISNHLYFYWYRQILGQKVEFLVSFYNNEISEKSEIFDDQFSVERPDGSNFTLKIRSTKLEDSAMYFCASSRQRGEQYFGPGTRLTVT.